This T cell receptor beta chain was captured by sequencing in a study of post-analysis software for immune sequencing data. Study observations and caveats: TRBV segments more frequent in patients than in controls numbered roughly 5 and included TRBV5-6, TRBV5-1 and TRBV20-1. Clustering by F measure revealed strong co-clustering among samples prepared together in one batch.

Sequencing libraries made from TCR beta cDNA carried unique molecular identifiers. A population of 1 to 10 million T cells gave rise to about half a million cDNA molecules. Each CDR3 protein gets one entry after TCRdb re-called the PCR reads with MiXCR. Of about 820,000 distinct CDR3 sequences in the sample, roughly 50% were seen once. Remarks on this clonotype: Its antigen is unknown.

J lost 2 bases, V lost 7 bases, and 4 bases had no gene match. The germline V gene has CDR1 SQVTM and CDR2 ANQGSEA. The CDR3 spans 12 residues. The sequencing input was blood. This sequence joins TRBV29-1 and TRBJ2-7, with 8 bases identical to TRBD1. This sequence originates from a girl under 18 with multiple sclerosis. The CDR3 DNA follows: TGCAGCGCGCGGGACAGGCCCTACGAGCAGTACTTC. Protein sequence: CSARDRPYEQYF.